This T cell receptor (beta chain) stems from a study of neurological immune-mediated disorders. This clonotype showed up many times. TCRdb re-analysed the 5' RACE reads in MiXCR, keeping a single row per CDR3 protein. The table lists roughly 56,000 distinct CDR3 sequences, roughly 11% of them singletons. Trimming stripped 4 bases from V and 4 bases from J, with 11 bases between. The CDR3 totals 13 residues. CDR1 and CDR2 (germline): DFQATT, SNEGSKA (reference sequence). This TCR was recovered from a man aged 55 to 69 in good health. V is TRBV20-1 and J is TRBJ2-4; D possibly corresponds to TRBD1 (6 bases). The sequenced sample was PBMCs. CDR3 nucleotides: TGCAGTGCTAACGAGGGGGAGAAAAACATTCAGTACTTC. Translating gives CSANEGEKNIQYF.